This T cell receptor beta chain was sequenced for a study of blood T cells in healthy people across ages. Study overall: With template switching, about one barcoded beta molecule was captured per two T cells.

Notes on this clonotype: What it recognizes is unknown.

Sample-barcoded 5' priming and a J-beta primer mix drove a second PCR of 7 to 11 cycles. MiXCR, applied by TCRdb to the 5' RACE reads, yields one record per CDR3 protein. The data contain approximately 1,700,000 distinct CDR3 sequences, approximately 39% of them singletons. This CDR3 has 12 residues. The germline CDR1 and CDR2 sequences are SGHDT and YYEEEE. V was cut by 4 bases and J by 13 bases, with 15 bases left in between. Study observations and caveats: Strong correlation existed between TCR beta diversity and naive T cell percentage. Among long-lived donors, naive CD4+ cells were more numerous and diversity higher than in aged donors. Diversity of TCR beta per million T cells declined in a roughly linear way with age.

The sequence was collected from a human donor in good health. The chain is built from TRBV5-6 and TRBJ2-4, with D possibly matching TRBD2 (6 bases). Source material: blood. The CDR3 is CASSPSRREQYF. CDR3 DNA sequence: TGTGCCAGCAGCCCCAGCCGACGGGAGCAGTACTTC.